This T cell receptor (beta chain) was sequenced for a study of blood T cell repertoires in COVID-19. V lost 3 bases, J lost 2 bases, and 15 bases lay in between. The length of the CDR3 is 16 residues. In germline, CDR1 is SGHNT, CDR2 YYREEE (reference sequence). Profiling relied on immunoSEQ multiplex PCR, and the TCRdb table lists in-frame clones only, not all of them. The sample has 180,000 or so clones; about nine tenths are singletons. This clone was seen only once. The J gene is TRBJ2-1, the V gene TRBV5-4; perhaps TRBD1 as D (6 bases). The sample was peripheral blood. The origin of this receptor is a woman between 55 and 75 years old with COVID-19, enrolled during active disease. The CDR3 DNA reads as TGTGCCAGCAGCTCGACAGGATACCCCACCTACAATGAGCAGTTCTTC. This sequence encodes CASSSTGYPTYNEQFF.